These 26 T cell receptor beta chains share one sample of origin, sequenced in a study of Ad26.COV2.S vaccination and SARS-CoV-2 variants. Treatment described: around 19 received Ad26.COV2.S at low or high dose, single or two shots; 5 received placebo; per-sample allocation not given. Sampling happened 63 days after the first vaccine or placebo injection. Libraries were prepared by immunoSEQ multiplex PCR; TCRdb keeps only in-frame clonotypes and omits some of them. The sample has about 440,000 clones, about 90% seen once; the top ten hold around 4.5%. Sequencing was performed on peripheral blood, taken in a trial of Ad26.COV2.S vaccine versus placebo. These TCRs come from a person between 18 and 59 years old who received the Ad26.COV2.S COVID-19 vaccine or a placebo.

The chain links TRBV11-1 to TRBJ2-2; perhaps TRBD1 as D (5 bases). V lost 4 bases to trimming and J lost 8 bases, with 17 bases between them. Germline CDR1 reads SGHAT; CDR2 reads FQDESV (reference sequence). This CDR3 is built from 15 residues. CDR3 sequence reads: CASSSTGALPGELFF. The CDR3 DNA reads TGTGCCAGCAGCTCCACAGGCGCCCTACCGGGGGAGCTGTTTTTT.

This rearrangement joins TRBV4-1 to TRBJ2-1, with 7 bases matching TRBD2. The V gene end was trimmed by 0 bases and the J gene end by 6 bases; junction bases not matched to a gene: 8. The germline V gene has CDR1 MGHRA and CDR2 YSYEKL. The CDR3 has 16 amino acids. CDR3 sequence: CASSQEAPGLPNEQFF. DNA for the CDR3: TGCGCCAGCAGCCAAGAAGCTCCGGGACTACCCAATGAGCAGTTCTTC.

This chain links TRBV4-2 with TRBJ2-1, with no clear D. V was trimmed by 4 bases and J by 4 bases, leaving 5 bases between them. Per germline, CDR1 LGHNA and CDR2 YNFKEQ. The CDR3 length is 12 residues. DNA of the CDR3: TGTGCCAGCAGCCTAACATACAATGAGCAGTTCTTC. Its protein product is CASSLTYNEQFF.

Of note for this clone: This may be a read error, as it is one base from a much larger clone. V gene TRBV7-2 combines with J gene TRBJ2-7; D is unclear. V was trimmed by 3 bases and J by 3 bases, leaving 6 bases between them. The CDR3 loop spans 12 amino acids. Germline CDR1 reads SGHTA; CDR2 reads FQGNSA. CDR3 nucleotide sequence: TGTGCCAGCAGCTTGAACAACTACGAGCAGTACTTC. It yields the protein CASSLNNYEQYF.

This clone was seen a single time. The genes are TRBV11-2 and TRBJ2-1, with D perhaps TRBD1 (7 bases). This CDR3 contains 15 residues. V was cut by 4 bases and J by 8 bases, with 18 bases left in between. The germline gives CDR1 SGHAT, CDR2 FQNNGV. DNA for the CDR3: TGTGCCAGCAGCTCACCTTTCAGGGGGGAGGATGAGCAGTTCTTC. It encodes CASSSPFRGEDEQFF. Drawing the rest from reference TRBV11-2 and TRBJ2-1, the complete variable domain is EAGVAQSPRYKIIEKRQSVAFWCNPISGHATLYWYQQILGQGPKLLIQFQNNGVVDDSQLPKDRFSAERLKGVDSTLKIQPAKLEDSAVYLCASSSPFRGEDEQFFGPGTRLTVL.

The V gene is TRBV27, the J gene TRBJ2-1; 10 nucleotides agree with TRBD2. V was pared by 10 bases and J by 3 bases, with 12 bases of the junction left unmatched. From germline, CDR1 is MNHEY and CDR2 SMNVEV (reference sequence). CDR3 length: 16 amino acids. The CDR3 DNA is TGTGCCACCAGAGCTAGCGGGAGTTATGTCTACAATGAGCAGTTCTTC. Its protein product is CATRASGSYVYNEQFF.

This chain joins TRBV7-9 and TRBJ2-3; 8 nucleotides line up with TRBD2. With 8 bases clipped from V and 1 base from J, the junction kept 14 bases outside the gene matches. Germline V gene lookup returns CDR1 SEHNR and CDR2 FQNEAQ (reference sequence). The CDR3 is made up of 17 amino acids. The CDR3 DNA is TGTGCCAGCTTCACTCCTGAGGGAGCGGGGGGCACAGATACGCAGTATTTT. Protein: CASFTPEGAGGTDTQYF.

The V and J genes are TRBV29-1 and TRBJ2-7; 10 positions match TRBD2. Germline trimming cut 0 bases from V and 3 bases from J; bases unmatched to any gene: 11. This CDR3 has 17 residues. Per germline, CDR1 SQVTM and CDR2 ANQGSEA. Here the CDR3 reads CSVEDGLAGGPIYEQYF. The CDR3 DNA sequence: TGCAGCGTTGAAGATGGGTTAGCGGGAGGTCCTATCTACGAGCAGTACTTC.

This clone has a single count. The V and J genes are TRBV9 and TRBJ2-2; 8 bases agree with TRBD2. The CDR3 length is 17 residues. V trimming: 0 bases; J trimming: 0 bases; junction bases outside the gene matches: 4. Germline V gives CDR1 SGDLS, CDR2 YYNGEE. In DNA form, the CDR3 reads TGTGCCAGCAGCGTAGCGGGAGGGCCTTCGAACACCGGGGAGCTGTTTTTT. Amino acids: CASSVAGGPSNTGELFF. Combining the CDR3 with reference TRBV9 and TRBJ2-2 gives the whole variable domain DSGVTQTPKHLITATGQRVTLRCSPRSGDLSVYWYQQSLDQGLQFLIQYYNGEERAKGNILERFSAQQFPDLHSELNLSSLELGDSALYFCASSVAGGPSNTGELFFGEGSRLTVL.

The CDR3 DNA follows: TGTGCCAGCAGTTTAACGGGGGCACCCTCCTACGAGCAGTACTTC. Its translation: CASSLTGAPSYEQYF. The V gene is TRBV28, the J gene TRBJ2-7; either TRBD1 or TRBD2 may supply D (6 bases each). Germline loops: CDR1 MDHEN, CDR2 SYDVKM. This CDR3 region has 15 residues. V lost 2 bases to trimming and J lost 0 bases, with 11 bases between them.

The chain recombines TRBV19 with TRBJ2-3; 8 bases fit TRBD2. Losses at the gene ends were 5 bases for V and 1 base for J; bases not matched to a gene: 11. The CDR3 is 17 amino acids. Germline V lookup: CDR1 LNHDA, CDR2 SQIVND (reference sequence). The CDR3 sequence is CASSLRRSGGRTDTQYF. The CDR3 DNA follows: TGTGCCAGTAGTCTCAGAAGGAGCGGGGGCCGCACAGATACGCAGTATTTT.

This clone showed up just once. The genes are TRBV9 and TRBJ2-7; D may be TRBD2 (5 bases). Per the germline V gene, CDR1 is SGDLS and CDR2 is YYNGEE. Trimming pared 1 base from V and 2 bases from J, leaving 10 bases between. The CDR3 is 14 residues long. CDR3 in amino acids: CASSVSGFPYEQYF. CDR3 in DNA: TGTGCCAGCAGCGTAAGCGGATTTCCCTACGAGCAGTACTTC. Together with reference TRBV9 and TRBJ2-7, the CDR3 gives the full variable domain: DSGVTQTPKHLITATGQRVTLRCSPRSGDLSVYWYQQSLDQGLQFLIQYYNGEERAKGNILERFSAQQFPDLHSELNLSSLELGDSALYFCASSVSGFPYEQYFGPGTRLTVT.

The chain combines TRBV7-8 with TRBJ2-7, with D possibly matching TRBD1 (6 bases). The V end lost 0 bases, the J end lost 2 bases, and 14 bases lay between the germline ends. CDR1 is SGHVS and CDR2 is FQNEAQ in the germline V gene. The CDR3 has 16 residues. The CDR3 DNA sequence: TGTGCCAGCAGCTTAGCCCGGACAGACAATGCCTACGAGCAGTACTTC. It is translated as CASSLARTDNAYEQYF.

The chain recombines TRBV5-1 with TRBJ2-5; D might be TRBD2 (5 bases). This CDR3 comprises 18 residues. The germline CDR1 and CDR2 sequences are SGHRS and YFSETQ. Deletions cut 3 bases from V and 4 bases from J, with 25 bases between. The CDR3 loop is CASSSTTWAGVELETQYF. The DNA for the CDR3 is TGCGCCAGCAGCTCGACGACCTGGGCCGGGGTTGAGTTAGAGACCCAGTACTTC.

The V call is TRBV6-2 or TRBV6-3, the J call TRBJ2-1, with D perhaps being TRBD1 or TRBD2 (5 bases each). This CDR3 is built from 19 residues. Trimming shortened V by 2 bases and J by 6 bases, and 26 bases separated the two germline ends. Germline CDR1 reads MNHEY; CDR2 reads SVGEGT. CDR3 in amino acids: CASSYPGTTAEVFINEQFF. CDR3 nucleotides: TGTGCCAGCAGTTACCCGGGGACGACAGCAGAAGTTTTCATCAATGAGCAGTTCTTC.

The CDR3 bases are TGTGCCAGCACGGGAGGGGACTATGGCTACACCTTC. It codes for CASTGGDYGYTF. The J gene is TRBJ1-2, the V gene TRBV28, with D possibly TRBD1 on 5 matching bases. The CDR3 spans 12 residues. The ends were cut back, 7 bases at V and 3 bases at J, with 9 bases in the middle. In germline, CDR1 is MDHEN, CDR2 SYDVKM.

This clone showed up just once. The chain is built from TRBV4-1 and TRBJ1-2, with TRBD1 as a possible D gene (5 bases). Germline V CDR1 and CDR2: MGHRA, YSYEKL. The CDR3 has 14 residues. Between the trimmed V and J ends, which lost 1 base and 7 bases, there was a span of 13 bases. CDR3 DNA sequence: TGCGCCAGCAGCCAAGGGACACCGCAACGTGGCTACACCTTC. It codes for CASSQGTPQRGYTF.

In its sample, this clone was seen a few times. The V call is TRBV6-6, the J call TRBJ1-6; D possibly corresponds to TRBD1 (5 bases). Germline loops: CDR1 MNHNY, CDR2 SVGAGI (reference sequence). V was cut by 2 bases and J by 8 bases, with 10 bases left in between. The CDR3 loop spans 14 amino acids. CDR3 loop: CASSYDSLYSPLHF. CDR3 bases: TGTGCCAGCAGTTACGACAGTCTATATTCACCCCTCCACTTT.

The chain has TRBV6-4 and TRBJ1-5, with D unclear. From germline, CDR1 is MRHNA and CDR2 SNTAGT. Trimming took 2 bases from V and 3 from J, leaving 5 bases between them. The CDR3 runs 13 residues. Here the CDR3 DNA reads TGTGCCAGCAGTGACGGGGACAATCAGCCCCAGCATTTT. It encodes CASSDGDNQPQHF.

The table lists this clone with a count of one. The chain couples TRBV5-1 to TRBJ1-2; TRBD1 matches at 11 bases. The CDR3 spans 16 residues. The V gene's germline CDR1 is SGHRS and CDR2 YFSETQ. Unmatched junction bases numbered 5, after V lost 4 bases and J lost 0 bases. CDR3 amino acids: CASSEGQGVSNYGYTF. CDR3 DNA: TGCGCCAGCAGCGAGGGACAGGGGGTCTCTAACTATGGCTACACCTTC.

The V call is TRBV9, the J call TRBJ2-3; 7 bases are shared with TRBD2. V lost 4 bases to trimming and J lost 6 bases; unmatched junction nucleotides: 11. Germline CDR1 is SGDLS and CDR2 is YYNGEE. The CDR3 is 15 amino acids. The CDR3 nucleotides are TGTGCCAGCAGCCCCCGCGCGATTAGCGGGGATACGCAGTATTTT. Translating it yields CASSPRAISGDTQYF.

The chain employs TRBV4-2 and TRBJ2-7, with TRBD1 as a possible D gene (6 bases). The V end was cut by 0 bases, the J end by 5 bases, with 14 bases between. Germline CDR1 reads LGHNA; CDR2 reads YNFKEQ. The CDR3 is 15 residues long. The CDR3 DNA reads TGTGCCAGCAGCCAAGAGCGACAGGCGGTCAACGAGCAGTACTTC. The encoded protein is CASSQERQAVNEQYF.

The chain employs TRBV28 and TRBJ1-2; 9 nucleotides agree with TRBD1. The trim removed 6 bases at V and 8 bases at J, leaving 10 bases unmatched. CDR3 length: 14 amino acids. Germline V lookup: CDR1 MDHEN, CDR2 SYDVKM. The CDR3 protein is CASRLQGAPRGYTF. CDR3 in DNA: TGTGCCAGCAGGCTACAGGGGGCTCCGAGGGGCTACACCTTC.

This rearrangement joins TRBV28 to TRBJ2-5, with D possibly called TRBD1 or TRBD2 (5 bases each). Germline assignment: CDR1 MDHEN and CDR2 SYDVKM. Trimming took 4 bases from V and 5 from J, leaving 20 bases between them. The CDR3 has 16 amino acids. The CDR3 DNA reads TGTGCCAGCAGTTCACCCCCCGAGGGGCTTCGGGAGACCCAGTACTTC. It translates to CASSSPPEGLRETQYF.

The V and J genes are TRBV12-5 and TRBJ1-2; D possibly corresponds to TRBD1 (6 bases). Germline assignment: CDR1 LGHNT and CDR2 FRNRAP. The V and J ends lost 1 base and 7 bases respectively, with 10 bases between them. The CDR3 runs 13 residues. DNA for the CDR3: TGTGCTAGTGGTTTGGGACAGGCCGGTGGCTACACCTTC. It encodes CASGLGQAGGYTF.

This chain links TRBV11-2 with TRBJ1-3; D ambiguous. Trimming stripped 5 bases from V and 4 bases from J, with 9 bases between. The CDR3 covers 13 residues. The germline CDR1 and CDR2 sequences are SGHAT and FQNNGV. CDR3 in DNA: TGTGCCAGCAGCCACGTCGCAGGAAACACCATATATTTT. Translating gives CASSHVAGNTIYF.